Listed below are T cell receptor beta chains from one sample, sequenced in a study of cytomegalovirus exposure and HLA in healthy donors. The protocol was immunoSEQ multiplex PCR, while the TCRdb copy is restricted to in-frame clones and leaves out a portion. Of some 77,000 clones listed, roughly 80% were seen once; the top ten hold roughly 32%. The sample taken for sequencing was PBMCs. These receptors were collected from a man in his fifties or sixties in good health and CMV-seropositive. Each CDR3 is given with its conserved first and last residue. A D gene is named only where the DNA matches it firmly. Clone size is shown for a subset of rows, as once, few, many or a class of expanded clone.

J gene: TRBJ2-7
clone size: .
D gene: TRBD1
V gene: TRBV5-6
CDR3 protein: CASSLGDRAGDEQYF
CDR3 DNA: TGTGCCAGCAGCTTGGGTGACAGGGCTGGGGACGAGCAGTACTTC

J gene: TRBJ2-5
clone size: .
D gene: .
V gene: TRBV27
CDR3 protein: CASSYRVQETQYF
CDR3 DNA: TGTGCCAGCAGCTACAGGGTCCAAGAGACCCAGTACTTC

J gene: TRBJ1-5
clone size: once
D gene: .
V gene: TRBV6-5
CDR3 protein: CASSWGTGNQPQHF
CDR3 DNA: TGTGCCAGCAGTTGGGGGACTGGCAATCAGCCCCAGCATTTT

J gene: TRBJ2-7
clone size: .
D gene: TRBD2
V gene: TRBV5-1
CDR3 protein: CASSLAPGSGRMIEQYF
CDR3 DNA: TGCGCCAGCAGCTTGGCACCCGGTAGCGGGAGAATGATCGAGCAGTACTTC

J gene: TRBJ2-2
clone size: .
D gene: TRBD2
V gene: TRBV19
CDR3 protein: CASKSGAELPGELFF
CDR3 DNA: TGTGCCAGTAAGAGCGGGGCGGAATTACCGGGGGAGCTGTTTTTT

J gene: TRBJ2-7
clone size: .
D gene: TRBD2
V gene: TRBV11-2
CDR3 protein: CASSSTSGSTEQYF
CDR3 DNA: TGTGCCAGCAGTTCCACGAGCGGGAGCACCGAGCAGTACTTC

J gene: TRBJ1-2
clone size: .
D gene: .
V gene: TRBV7-9
CDR3 protein: CSSSLAGGWGYTF
CDR3 DNA: TGTTCCAGCAGCTTGGCGGGGGGCTGGGGCTACACCTTC

J gene: TRBJ2-3
clone size: once
D gene: .
V gene: TRBV9
CDR3 protein: CASSVGVSPSSTQYF
CDR3 DNA: TGTGCCAGTAGCGTAGGGGTTAGCCCGTCAAGCACGCAGTATTTT

J gene: TRBJ2-1
clone size: .
D gene: .
V gene: TRBV29-1
CDR3 protein: CSVPGASYNEQFF
CDR3 DNA: TGCAGCGTTCCTGGGGCAAGCTACAATGAGCAGTTCTTC

J gene: TRBJ2-7
clone size: .
D gene: .
V gene: TRBV19
CDR3 protein: CASSSRQGFSEQYF
CDR3 DNA: TGTGCCAGTAGCTCTCGGCAGGGGTTCAGCGAGCAGTACTTC

J gene: TRBJ1-4
clone size: .
D gene: TRBD1
V gene: TRBV19
CDR3 protein: CASSMTGQGAHNEKLFF
CDR3 DNA: TGTGCCAGTAGTATGACCGGACAGGGGGCGCATAATGAAAAACTGTTTTTT

J gene: TRBJ1-3
clone size: .
D gene: .
V gene: TRBV19
CDR3 protein: CASSMGLISGNTIYF
CDR3 DNA: TGTGCCAGTAGTATGGGACTGATCTCTGGAAACACCATATATTTT

J gene: TRBJ2-7
clone size: .
D gene: .
V gene: TRBV11-2
CDR3 protein: CASSLEAGAYWEQYF
CDR3 DNA: TGTGCCAGCAGCTTAGAGGCAGGGGCTTACTGGGAGCAGTACTTC